This section outlines one T cell receptor (beta chain) sequence together with its context. Its cognate antigen is unknown. Second-dose recipients at about 4 or about 12 weeks were treated as one pooled group. The data stem from a study of T cell responses to AZD1222 COVID-19 vaccine. Germline V CDR1 and CDR2: MNHNS, SASEGT. The CDR3 is 13 amino acids. V was pared by 3 bases and J by 3 bases, with 8 bases between. Study outcomes and limitations: Reports indicate that nearly half of spike-specific TCRs are directed at unmutated variant regions.

Here immunoSEQ multiplex PCR was the method, and the copy in TCRdb shows in-frame clones only, minus some. The sample lists 100,000 to 150,000 clones, 80% to 95% occurring once. The genes are TRBV6-1 and TRBJ1-1; no reliable D call. This material consisted of peripheral blood, taken 28 days after the second AZD1222 dose. The origin of this receptor is an adult who received the AZD1222 COVID-19 vaccine. As DNA, the CDR3 is TGTGCCAGCAGTGATGAAAGGGACACTGAAGCTTTCTTT. It codes for CASSDERDTEAFF.